This T cell receptor beta chain was recorded in a study of shared clonotypes between healthy human individuals. Here immunoSEQ multiplex PCR was the method, and the copy in TCRdb shows in-frame clones only, minus some. The repertoire holds about 2 million clones, roughly 95% seen once, with around 0.13% in the top ten. This clone is a singleton in its sample. As yet, its antigen is unknown. Germline assignment: CDR1 SGDLS and CDR2 YYNGEE. The CDR3 has 15 residues. V shed 1 base, J shed 5 bases, and the junction held 4 bases outside the gene matches. Overall study results and limits: A handful of donors showed sharing of approximately 5% of naive CD4 clonotypes. Against clonotypes common to all four donors, non-shared ones had lower generation probabilities.

Subsets obtained from CD4+ cells comprised CD45RA+ naive and CD45RA-negative memory cells. The sample taken for sequencing was naive CD4+ T cells sorted from blood. As to subset: CD45RA+ positively selected. The TCR was taken from a man aged 18 to 30 in good health. The chain joins TRBV9 to TRBJ2-2; the match to TRBD2 covers 8 bases. The CDR3, as DNA: TGTGCCAGCAGCGTAACGGGCGGGGGGACCGGGGAGCTGTTTTTT. Amino acid sequence: CASSVTGGGTGELFF.